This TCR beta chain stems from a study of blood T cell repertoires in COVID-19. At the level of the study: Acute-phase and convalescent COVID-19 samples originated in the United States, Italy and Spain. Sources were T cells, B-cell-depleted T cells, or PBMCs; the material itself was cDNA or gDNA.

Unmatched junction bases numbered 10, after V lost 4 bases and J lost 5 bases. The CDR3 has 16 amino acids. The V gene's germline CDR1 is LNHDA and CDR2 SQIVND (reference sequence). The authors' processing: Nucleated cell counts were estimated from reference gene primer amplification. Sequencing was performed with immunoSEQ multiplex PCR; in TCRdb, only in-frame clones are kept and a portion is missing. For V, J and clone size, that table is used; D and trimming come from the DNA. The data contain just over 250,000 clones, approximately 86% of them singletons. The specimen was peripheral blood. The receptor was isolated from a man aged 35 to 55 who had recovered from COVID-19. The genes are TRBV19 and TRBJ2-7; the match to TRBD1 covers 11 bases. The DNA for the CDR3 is TGTGCCAGTAGTACTATGCCGGGACAGGGGGTCCACGAGCAGTACTTC. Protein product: CASSTMPGQGVHEQYF.